The 19 T cell receptor beta chains given below trace back to one sample, sequenced in a study of naive and memory T cell subsets. Both TRBC1 and TRBC2 were covered by a beta constant-region primer of two equimolar oligonucleotides. Using its own MiXCR run on the UMI-ligation and nested PCR reads, TCRdb lists one record per CDR3 protein. The sample carries under 100,000 distinct CDR3 sequences, around 7% recorded once. The sample taken for sequencing was central memory CD4+ T cells from blood. Every receptor here comes from a human donor in good health.

There are many counts of this clonotype. The chain recombines TRBV20-1 with TRBJ1-2; the D is unclear. Trimming stripped 1 base from V and 1 base from J, with 10 bases between. Germline V gives CDR1 DFQATT, CDR2 SNEGSKA (reference sequence). CDR3 size: 14 residues. In DNA, the CDR3 is TGCAGTGCTAGAGTTCCAGTCCTTAACTATGGCTACACCTTC. This translates into CSARVPVLNYGYTF.

This clonotype has more than one count but fewer than ten. The V call is TRBV11-3, the J call TRBJ2-2, with D unresolved. In germline, CDR1 is SGHNT, CDR2 YENEEA. This CDR3 region has 15 residues. V was pared by 1 base and J by 5 bases, with 11 bases between. The CDR3 sequence: CASSLAQAWTGELFF. CDR3 bases: TGTGCCAGCAGCTTAGCGCAGGCCTGGACCGGGGAGCTGTTTTTT.

The table lists this clonotype with a few counts. The chain recombines TRBV7-8 with TRBJ2-7; TRBD1 might be the D (5 bases). V was pared by 10 bases and J by 7 bases, with 23 bases between. This CDR3 has 14 residues. Germline CDR1 is SGHVS and CDR2 is FQNEAQ. The CDR3 here is CAISAGPGIPEQYF. The CDR3 nucleotides are TGTGCCATTTCGGCAGGGCCTGGGATACCGGAGCAGTACTTC.

This clonotype appeared a single time. A much bigger clone sits one base away, suggesting this may be a read error. The chain is built from TRBV29-1 and TRBJ2-1; no definite D call. V lost 4 bases and J 3 bases, leaving 13 bases between the germline ends. CDR1 is SQVTM and CDR2 is ANQGSEA in the germline V gene. The CDR3 runs 14 residues. The CDR3 nucleotides are TGCAGCGTTGCCGCAGTGGGCGGCTACAATGAGCAGTTCTTC. It yields the protein CSVAAVGGYNEQFF.

The rearrangement links TRBV7-2 to TRBJ2-7; 7 nucleotides align to TRBD1. This CDR3 is built from 15 residues. J was trimmed by 4 bases and V by 2 bases; bases with no gene match: 8. The germline CDR1 and CDR2 sequences are SGHTA and FQGNSA. CDR3 bases: TGTGCCAGCAGCTTACATCAAGACAGGGCGTACGAGCAGTACTTC. Translated: CASSLHQDRAYEQYF.

This clonotype was observed a few times. The chain recombines TRBV4-3 with TRBJ2-7; tentative D call: TRBD2 (6 bases). The germline V and J ends were trimmed by 2 bases and 3 bases, with 11 bases remaining between them. CDR1 LGHNA and CDR2 YSLEER come from the germline V gene. The CDR3 totals 14 residues. This chain's CDR3 is CASSQMLASYEQYF. Written as DNA, the CDR3 is TGCGCCAGCAGCCAAATGCTAGCGAGCTACGAGCAGTACTTC.

The chain couples TRBV18 to TRBJ1-1; the D gene is possibly TRBD1 (5 bases). Trimming took 4 bases from V and 2 from J, leaving 11 bases between them. CDR1 is KGHSH and CDR2 is LQKENI in the germline V gene. The CDR3 sequence is 14 residues long. The CDR3: CASSLDSPNTEAFF. CDR3 bases: TGTGCCAGCTCACTCGACAGCCCCAACACTGAAGCTTTCTTT.

This chain uses TRBV5-1 with TRBJ2-3; D possibly corresponds to TRBD2 (6 bases). The CDR3 has 13 residues. Germline V gene sequence: CDR1 SGHRS, CDR2 YFSETQ. V was shortened by 0 bases and J by 4 bases, with 6 bases between the two germline ends. DNA for the CDR3: TGCGCCAGCAGCTTGGCGGGGGCAGATACGCAGTATTTT. This translates into CASSLAGADTQYF.

This clonotype was recorded at least ten times. The genes are TRBV30 and TRBJ2-2, with D perhaps given as TRBD1 or TRBD2 (5 bases each). The V gene's germline CDR1 is GTSNPN and CDR2 SVGIG (reference sequence). The length of the CDR3 is 14 residues. V was pared by 3 bases and J by 5 bases, with 13 bases between. CDR3 residues: CAWSGASETGELFF. CDR3 nucleotide sequence: TGTGCCTGGAGCGGGGCGAGTGAGACCGGGGAGCTGTTTTTT.

The chain is built from TRBV7-9 and TRBJ2-3; tentative D call: TRBD2 (5 bases). Germline CDR1 and CDR2: SEHNR and FQNEAQ (reference sequence). The ends were cut back, 1 base at V and 5 bases at J, with 16 bases in the middle. This CDR3 comprises 16 residues. CDR3 sequence reads: CASSLGSGSLKDTQYF. CDR3 in DNA: TGTGCCAGCAGCTTAGGGTCGGGGAGCCTCAAAGATACGCAGTATTTT.

This sequence joins TRBV7-8 and TRBJ1-2; D is possibly TRBD1 (5 bases). V was trimmed by 5 bases and J by 8 bases, leaving 30 bases between them. This CDR3 comprises 18 residues. Germline V gives CDR1 SGHVS, CDR2 FQNEAQ. CDR3 sequence: CASSPRKIDLVGPWGYTF. The CDR3 bases are TGTGCCAGCAGCCCGCGTAAGATCGACCTAGTGGGACCGTGGGGCTACACCTTC. Based on the CDR3 plus reference TRBV7-8 and TRBJ1-2, the full variable domain is GAGVSQSPRYKVAKRGQDVALRCDPISGHVSLFWYQQALGQGPEFLTYFQNEAQLDKSGLPSDRFFAERPEGSVSTLKIQRTQQEDSAVYLCASSPRKIDLVGPWGYTFGSGTRLTVV.

This clonotype was detected many times. The rearrangement uses TRBV6-6 and TRBJ2-7; TRBD2 might be the D (6 bases). From germline, CDR1 is MNHNY and CDR2 SVGAGI (reference sequence). The CDR3 spans 14 residues. The germline V and J ends were trimmed by 6 bases and 1 base, with 13 bases remaining between them. CDR3 nucleotides: TGTGCCAGCAGAAACGCCCGGGGGTCCTACGAGCAGTACTTC. Residues: CASRNARGSYEQYF.

Concerning this clonotype itself: A much larger clonotype is one base distant, so this may be a read error. CDR3 DNA sequence: TGCAGCGTTCGTCGGAACACTGAAACTTTCTTT. This codes for CSVRRNTETFF. V and J are TRBV29-1 and TRBJ1-1, with unresolved D. Germline V CDR1 and CDR2: SQVTM, ANQGSEA. This CDR3 has 11 residues.

This chain uses TRBV20-1 with TRBJ2-5; 11 bases map to TRBD1. The CDR3 sequence is 16 residues long. The ends lost 4 bases at V and 2 bases at J; junction bases unmatched: 9. CDR1 DFQATT and CDR2 SNEGSKA come from the germline V gene (reference sequence). In DNA form, the CDR3 reads TGCAGTGCTACCTCCGGGACAGGGGGAACGCAAGAGACCCAGTACTTC. It encodes CSATSGTGGTQETQYF.

This clonotype was found many times. The J gene is TRBJ1-5, the V gene TRBV4-3, with D possibly being TRBD1 (5 bases). This CDR3 is 16 amino acids long. Germline V gene sequence: CDR1 LGHNA, CDR2 YSLEER. Trimming stripped 0 bases from V and 5 bases from J, with 14 bases between. CDR3 DNA: TGCGCCAGCAGCCAAGATGCCCGACAGAGTCATCAGCCCCAGCATTTT. It specifies CASSQDARQSHQPQHF.

This clonotype was counted only a few times. This sequence joins TRBV18 and TRBJ2-3; TRBD1 matches 7 bases. J lost 1 base, V lost 6 bases, and 4 bases had no gene match. The CDR3 has 14 residues. Germline CDR1 reads KGHSH; CDR2 reads LQKENI. The CDR3 spells CASSPGTGTDTQYF. In DNA form, the CDR3 reads TGTGCCAGCTCGCCCGGGACAGGCACAGATACGCAGTATTTT.

This clonotype showed up many times. This rearrangement joins TRBV12-3 or TRBV12-4 to TRBJ1-6, with TRBD1 matching over 7 bases. The CDR3 sequence is 15 residues long. The V and J ends lost 5 bases and 9 bases, in that order; junction bases with no gene match: 10. The chain's CDR3 is CASSGQTGTSSPLHF. CDR3 DNA: TGTGCCAGCAGTGGCCAGACAGGGACCAGTTCACCCCTCCACTTT.

In this sample, this clonotype turned up many times. J is TRBJ1-1 and V is TRBV7-8; D unresolved. CDR1 SGHVS and CDR2 FQNEAQ come from the germline V gene. This CDR3 has 16 residues. The germline V and J ends were trimmed by 3 bases and 2 bases, with 16 bases remaining between them. In DNA, the CDR3 is TGTGCCAGCAGCTTTTTTCAGGCAGGTGACAACACTGAAGCTTTCTTT. It is translated as CASSFFQAGDNTEAFF.

V usage is TRBV20-1 and J usage is TRBJ2-1, with 8 bases lining up with TRBD1. V trimming: 4 bases; J trimming: 5 bases; junction bases outside the gene matches: 4. The CDR3 contains 13 residues. The germline CDR1 and CDR2 sequences are DFQATT and SNEGSKA (reference sequence). The CDR3 region has the DNA TGCAGTGCTACCAGGGGGCCCCACAATGAGCAGTTCTTC. This encodes CSATRGPHNEQFF.